This T cell receptor (beta chain) was sequenced in a study of high-grade serous ovarian cancer treatment subgroups. Study background: On average, around 15,000 reads and roughly 7,700 unique TCR beta rearrangements were obtained per sample.

The tumor samples were collected prior to definitive surgery or chemotherapy. With respect to this clone: The antigen is undetermined.

Generated by immunoSEQ multiplex PCR, the TCRdb table keeps only in-frame clones and is missing some. Counted here are about 36,000 clones, 75% to 85% occurring once; the ten biggest clones make up around 3.3%. The study's findings and limits: The analyses considered CDR3 and ignored CDR1 and CDR2.

The CDR3 extends over 14 amino acids. Trimming cost V 5 bases and J 2 bases; bases outside gene matches: 7. CDR1 SQVTM and CDR2 ANQGSEA come from the germline V gene. The rearrangement uses TRBV29-1 and TRBJ2-7, with 9 positions matching TRBD2. The receptor was derived from a human donor with high-grade serous ovarian cancer. The specimen was tumor tissue. The CDR3 sequence: CSVRAGGPTYEQYF. For the CDR3, the DNA is TGCAGCGTTCGGGCGGGAGGGCCAACCTACGAGCAGTACTTC.